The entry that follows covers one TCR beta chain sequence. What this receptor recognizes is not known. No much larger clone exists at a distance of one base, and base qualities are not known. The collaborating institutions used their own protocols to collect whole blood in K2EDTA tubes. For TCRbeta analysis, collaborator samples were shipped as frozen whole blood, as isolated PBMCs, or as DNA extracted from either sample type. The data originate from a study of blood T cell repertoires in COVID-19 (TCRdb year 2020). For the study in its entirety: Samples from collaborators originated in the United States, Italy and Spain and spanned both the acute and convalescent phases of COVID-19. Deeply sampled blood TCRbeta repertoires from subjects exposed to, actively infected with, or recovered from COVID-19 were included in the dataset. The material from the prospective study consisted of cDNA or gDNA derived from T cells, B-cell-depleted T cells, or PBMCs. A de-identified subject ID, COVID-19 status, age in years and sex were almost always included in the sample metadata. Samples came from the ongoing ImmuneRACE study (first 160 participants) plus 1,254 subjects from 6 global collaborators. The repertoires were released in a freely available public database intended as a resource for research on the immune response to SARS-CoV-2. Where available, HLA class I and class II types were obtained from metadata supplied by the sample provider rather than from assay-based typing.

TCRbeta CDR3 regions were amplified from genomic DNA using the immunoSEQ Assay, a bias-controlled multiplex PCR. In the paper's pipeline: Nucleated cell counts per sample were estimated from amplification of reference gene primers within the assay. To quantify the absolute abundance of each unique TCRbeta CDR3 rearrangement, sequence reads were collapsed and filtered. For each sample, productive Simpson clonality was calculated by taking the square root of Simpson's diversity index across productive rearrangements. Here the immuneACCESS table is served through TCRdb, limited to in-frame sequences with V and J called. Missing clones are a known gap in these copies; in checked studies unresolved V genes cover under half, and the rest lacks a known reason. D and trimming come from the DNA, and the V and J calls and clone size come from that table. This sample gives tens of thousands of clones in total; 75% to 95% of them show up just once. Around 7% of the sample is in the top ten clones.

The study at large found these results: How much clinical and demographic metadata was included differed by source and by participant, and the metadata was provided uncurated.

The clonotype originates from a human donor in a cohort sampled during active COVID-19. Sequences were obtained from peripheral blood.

The DNA sequence follows: TGCGCCAGCGGCCGAACAGGTGGTACGGGCGAGCAGTACTTC. This codes for CASGRTGGTGEQYF. The chain employs TRBV5-1 and TRBJ2-7; TRBD1 is a possible D gene, resting on 5 matching bases. Reading the germline V gene gives CDR1 SGHRS and CDR2 YFSETQ. CDR3 length: 14 amino acids, cysteine to phenylalanine. The kept DNA is CDR3 alone, 42 bases in frame from the first base. V gives up 7 bases and J gives up 6 bases, and the segment between their germline ends measures 20 bases.